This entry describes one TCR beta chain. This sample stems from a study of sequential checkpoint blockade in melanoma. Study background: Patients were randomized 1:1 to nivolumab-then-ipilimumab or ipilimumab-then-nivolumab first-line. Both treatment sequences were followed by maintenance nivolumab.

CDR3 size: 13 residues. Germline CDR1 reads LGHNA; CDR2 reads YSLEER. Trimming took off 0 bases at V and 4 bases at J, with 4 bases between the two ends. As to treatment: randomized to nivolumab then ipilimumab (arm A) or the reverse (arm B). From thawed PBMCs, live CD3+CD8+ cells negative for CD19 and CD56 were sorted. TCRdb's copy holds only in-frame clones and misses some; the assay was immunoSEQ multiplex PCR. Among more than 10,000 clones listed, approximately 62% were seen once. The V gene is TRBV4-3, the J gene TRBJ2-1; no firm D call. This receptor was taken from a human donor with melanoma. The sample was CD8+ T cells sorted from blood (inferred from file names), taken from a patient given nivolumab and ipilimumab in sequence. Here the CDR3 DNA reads TGCGCCAGCAGCCAAGACGGTTACAATGAGCAGTTCTTC. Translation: CASSQDGYNEQFF.